These 12 T cell receptor beta chains were all obtained from the same sample, sequenced in a study of blood T cell repertoires in COVID-19. TCRdb keeps only in-frame clones here, not all; method: immunoSEQ multiplex PCR. The sample records 150,000 to 250,000 clones, about 80% being singletons. Specimen: PBMCs or T cells enriched from blood (not recorded which). Every receptor here comes from a middle-aged man who had recovered from COVID-19.

The chain joins TRBV5-6 to TRBJ2-2; the match to TRBD1 covers 8 bases. V was pared by 2 bases and J by 3 bases, with 3 bases of the junction left unmatched. The CDR3 is made up of 15 amino acids. Germline V gene sequence: CDR1 SGHDT, CDR2 YYEEEE. The CDR3 reads CASSLGQGYTGELFF. CDR3 DNA sequence: TGTGCCAGCAGCTTAGGACAGGGTTACACCGGGGAGCTGTTTTTT.

This clone was detected once. This sequence joins TRBV7-3 and TRBJ1-2; 7 bases fit TRBD1. From germline, CDR1 is SGHTA and CDR2 FQGTGA. V was pared by 2 bases and J by 9 bases, with 18 bases of the junction left unmatched. The CDR3 has 17 residues. CDR3 region: CASSLPLLGQQLLRYTF. CDR3 nucleotides: TGTGCCAGCAGCTTACCATTACTGGGACAGCAACTTCTTCGCTACACCTTC. Full variable domain (remainder filled in from reference TRBV7-3 and TRBJ1-2): GAGVSQTPSNKVTEKGKYVELRCDPISGHTALYWYRQSLGQGPEFLIYFQGTGAADDSGLPNDRFFAVRPEGSVSTLKIQRTERGDSAVYLCASSLPLLGQQLLRYTFGSGTRLTVV.

The chain is built from TRBV28 and TRBJ1-2, with D uncertain. The CDR3 is made up of 13 amino acids. Trimming removed 3 bases at V and 3 bases at J, with 8 bases between. From germline, CDR1 is MDHEN and CDR2 SYDVKM. The CDR3 DNA reads as TGTGCCAGCAGTTTCGAGAGGGACTATGGCTACACCTTC. Residues: CASSFERDYGYTF.

The chain is built from TRBV21-1 and TRBJ2-1; the table's TRBD1 call for D was not verified on the DNA. TRBV21-1 is reported as a pseudogene. This CDR3 contains 16 residues. CDR3 loop: CASSKAGQGTLGEQFF. The CDR3 DNA reads as TGTGCCAGCAGCAAAGCAGGCCAGGGTACCCTGGGTGAGCAGTTCTTC.

This clone was seen many times. The chain is built from TRBV4-1 and TRBJ1-1, with D perhaps TRBD1 (6 bases). V lost 2 bases to trimming and J lost 5 bases, with 21 bases between them. This CDR3 has 17 residues. Looked up from germline, CDR1 is MGHRA and CDR2 is YSYEKL. The CDR3 coding sequence is TGCGCCAGCAGCCAAATCGGGTTCAGGGGCGAGGGAACTGAAGCTTTCTTT. The encoded protein is CASSQIGFRGEGTEAFF.

V is TRBV5-1 and J is TRBJ2-5; tentative D call: TRBD1 (6 bases). V lost 0 bases to trimming and J lost 3 bases, with 12 bases between them. The CDR3 runs to 15 residues. Germline CDR1 is SGHRS and CDR2 is YFSETQ. CDR3 residues: CASSLAGRGEETQYF. Written as DNA, the CDR3 is TGCGCCAGCAGCTTGGCGGGCAGGGGCGAAGAGACCCAGTACTTC.

V is TRBV9 and J is TRBJ1-4; TRBD1 agrees at 7 bases. V lost 0 bases, J lost 7 bases, and 6 bases stayed unmatched. The CDR3 is 15 residues long. Germline values: CDR1 SGDLS, CDR2 YYNGEE. In DNA form, the CDR3 reads TGTGCCAGCAGCGTAGAAGGACAGGCTAGTGAAAAACTGTTTTTT. This encodes CASSVEGQASEKLFF.

The chain joins TRBV2 to TRBJ1-1; D is possibly TRBD1 (5 bases). The V end was cut by 6 bases, the J end by 0 bases, with 14 bases between. The CDR3 covers 15 residues. Germline V gives CDR1 SNHLY, CDR2 FYNNEI. This chain's CDR3 is CASRSQGLMNTEAFF. CDR3 coding DNA: TGTGCCAGCAGAAGCCAGGGCCTAATGAACACTGAAGCTTTCTTT.

The rearrangement links TRBV7-2 to TRBJ2-5; perhaps TRBD2 as D (6 bases). The CDR3 extends over 13 amino acids. The ends were cut back, 3 bases at V and 5 bases at J, with 10 bases in the middle. Germline V gene lookup returns CDR1 SGHTA and CDR2 FQGNSA. The CDR3 region has the DNA TGTGCCAGCAGCTTCGGGGGTACGGAGACCCAGTACTTC. It codes for CASSFGGTETQYF.

CDR3 coding DNA: TGTGCCAGCAGTCAGCACCAATACTACAGGGGGCTATTGATGGATGAAGCTTTCTTT. It translates to CASSQHQYYRGLLMDEAFF. The chain combines TRBV6-6 with TRBJ1-1, with TRBD1 identical over 9 bases. The CDR3 is 19 residues long. Germline V lookup: CDR1 MNHNY, CDR2 SVGAGI (reference sequence). The V and J ends lost 5 bases and 7 bases, in that order; junction bases with no gene match: 23.

This CDR3 is CASSKPTGRSNQPQHF. The CDR3 DNA reads as TGTGCCAGTAGTAAGCCGACAGGGCGTAGCAATCAGCCCCAGCATTTT. V usage is TRBV19 and J usage is TRBJ1-5, with 7 nucleotides matching TRBD1. Trimming removed 4 bases from V and 0 bases from J; junction bases left unmatched: 6. CDR1 is LNHDA and CDR2 is SQIVND in the germline V gene (reference sequence). The CDR3 covers 16 residues. The entire variable domain, with the rest obtained from reference TRBV19 and TRBJ1-5, is as follows: DGGITQSPKYLFRKEGQNVTLSCEQNLNHDAMYWYRQDPGQGLRLIYYSQIVNDFQKGDIAEGYSVSREKKESFPLTVTSAQKNPTAFYLCASSKPTGRSNQPQHFGDGTRLSIL.

The chain carries TRBV5-3 and TRBJ1-2; the match to TRBD1 covers 10 bases. TRBV5-3 is sorted into the ORF group, with uncertain function. V gave up 0 bases and J gave up 7 bases; unmatched junction bases: 9. This CDR3 has 16 amino acids. The CDR3 DNA reads as TGTGCCAGAAGCTTGGTCACCGGGACAGGGGAATTTGGCTACACCTTC. Its translation: CARSLVTGTGEFGYTF.